This TCR beta chain emerged from a study of cytomegalovirus exposure and HLA in healthy donors. Findings and limits, study-wide: A previous analysis found most TCR beta V segments productive roughly 87% or roughly 30% of the time. The authors later linked a missense DCLRE1C variant to TCR beta V- and J-gene trimming. Per a later analysis, HLA-associated TCR beta chains showed more clonal expansion than other, equally common TCR beta chains.

In the case of this clone: As yet, its antigen is unknown.

The PCR made use of 60 Vbeta and 13 Jbeta primers. Only in-frame clones appear in the TCRdb table, and some are missing; sequencing was by immunoSEQ multiplex PCR. The sample includes about 150,000 clones, about 72% of them seen just once. The receptor was isolated from a man aged 35-49 years in good health and CMV-seronegative. Sequenced sample: PBMCs.

Written as DNA, the CDR3 is TGCGCCAGCAGTCAATCCGTGTCCCAGCATTTT. Amino acid sequence: CASSQSVSQHF. J is TRBJ1-5 and V is TRBV23-1; D is uncertain. TRBV23-1 is classed as an ORF, of uncertain function. V was pared by 0 bases and J by 11 bases, with 5 bases between. The CDR3 has 11 amino acids.